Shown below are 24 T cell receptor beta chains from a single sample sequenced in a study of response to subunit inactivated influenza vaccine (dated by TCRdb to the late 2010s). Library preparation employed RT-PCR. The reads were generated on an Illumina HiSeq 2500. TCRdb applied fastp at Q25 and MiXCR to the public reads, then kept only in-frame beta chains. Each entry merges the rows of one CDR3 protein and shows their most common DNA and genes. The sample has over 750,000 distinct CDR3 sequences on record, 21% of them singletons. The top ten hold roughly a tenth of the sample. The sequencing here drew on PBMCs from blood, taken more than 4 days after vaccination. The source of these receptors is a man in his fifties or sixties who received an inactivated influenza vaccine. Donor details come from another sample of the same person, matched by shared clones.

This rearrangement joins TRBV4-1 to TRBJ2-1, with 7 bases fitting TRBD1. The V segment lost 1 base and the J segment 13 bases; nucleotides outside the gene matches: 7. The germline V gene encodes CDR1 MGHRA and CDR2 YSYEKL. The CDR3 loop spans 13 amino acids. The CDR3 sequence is CASSQADRVAQFF. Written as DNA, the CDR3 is TGCGCCAGCAGCCAAGCCGACAGGGTGGCACAGTTCTTC.

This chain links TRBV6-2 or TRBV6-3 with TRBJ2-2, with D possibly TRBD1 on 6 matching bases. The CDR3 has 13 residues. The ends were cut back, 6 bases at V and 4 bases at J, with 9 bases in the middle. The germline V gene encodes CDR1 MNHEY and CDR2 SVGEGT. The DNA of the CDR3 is TGTGCCAGCAGCACAGGGAGCACCGGGGAGCTGTTTTTT. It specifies CASSTGSTGELFF.

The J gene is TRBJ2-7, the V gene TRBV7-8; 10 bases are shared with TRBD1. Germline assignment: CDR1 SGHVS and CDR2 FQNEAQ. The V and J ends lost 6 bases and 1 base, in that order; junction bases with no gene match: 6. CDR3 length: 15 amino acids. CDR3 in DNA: TGTGCCAGCAGTCAGACAGGGGGCTTATCCTACGAGCAGTACTTC. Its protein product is CASSQTGGLSYEQYF.

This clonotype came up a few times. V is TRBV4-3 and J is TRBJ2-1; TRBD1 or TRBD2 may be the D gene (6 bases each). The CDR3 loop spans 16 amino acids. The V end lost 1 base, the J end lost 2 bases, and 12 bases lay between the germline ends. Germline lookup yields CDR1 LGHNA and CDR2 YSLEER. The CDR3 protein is CASSQGGGRTYNEQFF. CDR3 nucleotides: TGCGCCAGCAGCCAAGGTGGGGGGCGAACCTACAATGAGCAGTTCTTC.

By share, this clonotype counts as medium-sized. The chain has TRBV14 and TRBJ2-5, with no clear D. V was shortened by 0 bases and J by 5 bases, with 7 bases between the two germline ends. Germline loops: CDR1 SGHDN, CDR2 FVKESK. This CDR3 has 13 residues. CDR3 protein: CASSQDGYETQYF. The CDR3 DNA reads TGTGCCAGCAGCCAAGATGGGTACGAGACCCAGTACTTC.

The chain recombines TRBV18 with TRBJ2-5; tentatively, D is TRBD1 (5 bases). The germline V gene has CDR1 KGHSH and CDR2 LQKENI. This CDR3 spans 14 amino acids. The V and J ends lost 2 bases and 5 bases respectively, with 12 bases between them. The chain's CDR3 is CASSPGRAVETQYF. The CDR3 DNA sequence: TGTGCCAGCTCACCAGGCAGGGCAGTGGAGACCCAGTACTTC.

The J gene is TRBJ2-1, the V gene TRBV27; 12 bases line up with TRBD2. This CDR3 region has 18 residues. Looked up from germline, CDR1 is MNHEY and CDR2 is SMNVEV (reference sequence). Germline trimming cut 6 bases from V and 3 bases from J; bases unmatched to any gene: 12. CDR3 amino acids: CASSSGLAGYPFYNEQFF. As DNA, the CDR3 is TGTGCCAGCAGCTCCGGACTAGCGGGATATCCTTTCTACAATGAGCAGTTCTTC.

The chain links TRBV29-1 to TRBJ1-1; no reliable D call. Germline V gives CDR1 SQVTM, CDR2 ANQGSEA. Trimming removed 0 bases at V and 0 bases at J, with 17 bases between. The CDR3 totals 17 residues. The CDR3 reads CSVEDLSGVPLNTEAFF. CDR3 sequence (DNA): TGCAGCGTTGAAGATTTAAGCGGGGTACCCCTGAACACTGAAGCTTTCTTT.

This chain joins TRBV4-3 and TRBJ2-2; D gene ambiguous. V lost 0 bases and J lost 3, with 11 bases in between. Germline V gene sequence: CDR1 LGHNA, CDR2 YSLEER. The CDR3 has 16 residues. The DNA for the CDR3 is TGCGCCAGCAGCCAAGATAGTCAGGAGTACACCGGGGAGCTGTTTTTT. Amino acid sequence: CASSQDSQEYTGELFF.

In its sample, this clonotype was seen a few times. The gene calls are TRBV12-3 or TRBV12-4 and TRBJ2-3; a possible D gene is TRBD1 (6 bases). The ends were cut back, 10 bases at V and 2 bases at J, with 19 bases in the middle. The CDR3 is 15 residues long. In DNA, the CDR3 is TGTGCCACCCTCCGCAGGGGAGCCCCCACAGATACGCAGTATTTT. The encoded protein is CATLRRGAPTDTQYF.

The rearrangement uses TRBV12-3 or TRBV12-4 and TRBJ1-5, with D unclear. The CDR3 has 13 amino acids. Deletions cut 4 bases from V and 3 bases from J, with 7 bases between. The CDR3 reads CASSWENNQPQHF. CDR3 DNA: TGTGCCAGCAGTTGGGAGAACAATCAGCCCCAGCATTTT.

The CDR3 DNA sequence: TGTGCCAGCAGTTTGTACGGGGGTGAAGCTTTCTTT. Protein product: CASSLYGGEAFF. The V and J genes are TRBV6-5 and TRBJ1-1; D is possibly TRBD1 (5 bases). V gave up 4 bases and J gave up 7 bases, with 10 bases separating them. The CDR3 has 12 residues. Germline assignment: CDR1 MNHEY and CDR2 SVGAGI.

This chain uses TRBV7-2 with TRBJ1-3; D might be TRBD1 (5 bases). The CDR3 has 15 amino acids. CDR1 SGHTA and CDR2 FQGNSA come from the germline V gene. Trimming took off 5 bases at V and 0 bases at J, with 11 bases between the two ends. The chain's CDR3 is CASSRRGPSGNTIYF. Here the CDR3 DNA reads TGTGCCAGCAGCCGCCGGGGCCCCTCTGGAAACACCATATATTTT.

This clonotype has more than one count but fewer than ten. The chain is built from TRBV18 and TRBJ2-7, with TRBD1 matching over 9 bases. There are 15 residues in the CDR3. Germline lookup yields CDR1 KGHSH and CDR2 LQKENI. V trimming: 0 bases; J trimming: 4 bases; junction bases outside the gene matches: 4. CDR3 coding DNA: TGTGCCAGCTCACCACCGGGACAGGGACGGTACGAGCAGTACTTC. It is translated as CASSPPGQGRYEQYF.

Here the CDR3 reads CATSRHGGDVTQTQYF. CDR3 sequence (DNA): TGTGCCACCAGCAGACATGGGGGTGACGTGACCCAAACGCAGTATTTT. The chain has TRBV15 and TRBJ2-3; D assignment may be TRBD1 or TRBD2 (5 bases each). Trimming stripped 2 bases from V and 9 bases from J, with 21 bases between. CDR3 length equals 16 residues. From germline, CDR1 is LNHNV and CDR2 YYDKDF (reference sequence).

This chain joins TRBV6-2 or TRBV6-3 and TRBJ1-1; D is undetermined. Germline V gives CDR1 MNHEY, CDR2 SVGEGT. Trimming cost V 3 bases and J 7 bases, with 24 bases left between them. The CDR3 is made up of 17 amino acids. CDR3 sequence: CASSYSYDSSSLGEAFF. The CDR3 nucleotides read TGTGCCAGCAGTTATAGTTACGACTCCAGCTCGTTAGGTGAAGCTTTCTTT.

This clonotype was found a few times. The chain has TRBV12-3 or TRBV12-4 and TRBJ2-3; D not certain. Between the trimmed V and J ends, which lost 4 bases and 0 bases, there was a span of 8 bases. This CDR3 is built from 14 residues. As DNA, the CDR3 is TGTGCCAGCAGTTCGGTACTTAGCACAGATACGCAGTATTTT. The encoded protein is CASSSVLSTDTQYF.

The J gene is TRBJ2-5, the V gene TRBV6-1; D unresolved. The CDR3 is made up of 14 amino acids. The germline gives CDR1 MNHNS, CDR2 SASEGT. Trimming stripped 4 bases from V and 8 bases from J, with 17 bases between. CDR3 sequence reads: CASSANAGSVTQYF. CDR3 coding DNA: TGTGCCAGCAGTGCCAATGCTGGTTCGGTAACCCAGTACTTC.

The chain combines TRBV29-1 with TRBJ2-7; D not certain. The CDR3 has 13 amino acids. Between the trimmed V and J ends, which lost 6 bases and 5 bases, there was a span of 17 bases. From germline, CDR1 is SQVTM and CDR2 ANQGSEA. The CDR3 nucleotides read TGCAGCGTAGCTAGGGCGGAAAACCACGAGCAGTACTTC. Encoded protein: CSVARAENHEQYF.

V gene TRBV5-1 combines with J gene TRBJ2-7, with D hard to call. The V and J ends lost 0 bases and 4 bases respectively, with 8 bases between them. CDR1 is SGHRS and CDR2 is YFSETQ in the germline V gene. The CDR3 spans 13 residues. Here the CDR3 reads CASSLEQKYEQYF. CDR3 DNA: TGCGCCAGCAGCTTGGAACAAAAGTACGAGCAGTACTTC.

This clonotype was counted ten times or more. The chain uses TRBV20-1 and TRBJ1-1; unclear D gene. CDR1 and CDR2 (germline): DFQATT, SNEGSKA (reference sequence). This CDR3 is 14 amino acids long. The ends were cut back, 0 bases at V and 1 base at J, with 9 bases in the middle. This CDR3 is CSARDPISNTEAFF. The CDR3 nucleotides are TGCAGTGCTAGAGATCCCATCTCGAACACTGAAGCTTTCTTT.

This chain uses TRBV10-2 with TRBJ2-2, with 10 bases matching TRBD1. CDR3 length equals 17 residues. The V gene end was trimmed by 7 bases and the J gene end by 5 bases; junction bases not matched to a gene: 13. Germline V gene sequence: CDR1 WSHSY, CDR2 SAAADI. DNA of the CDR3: TGCGCCAGCACCAACAACCGCCGGGACAGGGGAACCGGGGAGCTGTTTTTT. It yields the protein CASTNNRRDRGTGELFF.

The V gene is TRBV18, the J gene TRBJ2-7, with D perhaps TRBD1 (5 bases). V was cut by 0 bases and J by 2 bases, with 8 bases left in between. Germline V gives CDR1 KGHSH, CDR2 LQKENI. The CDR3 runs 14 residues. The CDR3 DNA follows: TGTGCCAGCTCACCACCAGGGGCCCCCTACGAGCAGTACTTC. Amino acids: CASSPPGAPYEQYF.

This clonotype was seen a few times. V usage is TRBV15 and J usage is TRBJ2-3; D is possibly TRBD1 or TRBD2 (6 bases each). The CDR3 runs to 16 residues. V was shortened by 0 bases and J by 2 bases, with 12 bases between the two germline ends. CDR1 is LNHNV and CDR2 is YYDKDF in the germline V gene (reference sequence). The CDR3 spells CATSRESGDFTDTQYF. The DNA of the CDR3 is TGTGCCACCAGCAGAGAATCAGGGGACTTCACAGATACGCAGTATTTT.